This TCR beta chain comes out of a study of human T cells and chemical hapten exposure (dated by TCRdb to about 2021). For the wider study: For sensitization, 2% DPC in acetone was applied to an approximately 2 cm by approximately 2 cm area of upper inner arm skin. This study followed changes in the peripheral blood TCR repertoire in vivo during primary and secondary sensitization of alopecia patients to the hapten diphenylcyclopropenone (DPC). Most of the patients in the cohort were female, and the cohort covered alopecia areata with under or over 50% scalp involvement, alopecia totalis and alopecia universalis. Patient blood was sampled pre-sensitization (week 0) and at 2, 6 and about 24 weeks after DPC sensitization. Patients additionally received weekly therapeutic DPC doses to the scalp throughout the roughly 24-week study period. Around 29 alopecia patients provided blood for TCR sequencing at one to four time points (pre-sensitization, 2, 6 and 24 weeks). Patch testing was done on the upper back using Finn chambers containing 0.01% DPC, and results were scored after 6 days according to International Contact Dermatitis Research Group standards. Libraries were pooled for sequencing, and per-sample TCR yields varied mainly because of small differences in library volumes within the pool. Overall study outcomes, separate from this receptor: Compared with pre-sensitization or healthy control sets, expanded TCRs formed significantly more large CDR3 similarity clusters, which is consistent with antigen-driven responses. DPC sensitization did not change how many TCRs were above 1 in 1000 frequency, and no evidence was found of alterations in global repertoire structure. Patch test score was positively correlated with the number of PT1 expanded TCRs, with significance at thresholds 8, 16 and 32 but not at 4. Because every patient had alopecia, a presumed autoimmune disease, the patients' immune response might differ from that of healthy individuals. After repeated subsampling, the strength of the expansion versus patch-test correlation and the threshold at which it became significant changed.

Per the germline V gene (reference sequence), LNHDA is the CDR1 and SQIVND is the CDR2. Including the terminal cysteine and phenylalanine, the CDR3 comprises 17 residues. Only CDR3 DNA is held: 51 bases, read in frame from base 1. Deletion took 7 bases off V and 2 bases off J, with a span of 21 bases between the germline ends. Worth noting for this clonotype: What this receptor recognizes is not known. No qualities accompany the bases; no much larger clone lies one base away.

This specimen's time point label, interpreted: patch test 2, 6 weeks after DPC sensitization. The treatment or condition label on this specimen signifies: therapeutic diphenylcyclopropenone sensitization with weekly scalp DPC. Blood at each patch-test visit was drawn before the patch test was applied. Patients were considered eligible if aged 18 to 70, diagnosed with alopecia and deemed suitable for DPC therapy, and patients were excluded if pregnant. Unfractionated whole blood was collected in Tempus Blood RNA tubes, and total RNA was extracted from that blood. Library preparation employed RACE. The instrument was a NextSeq 500. During library preparation, unique molecular identifiers were attached to individual cDNA molecules so that TCRs could be counted quantitatively and reproducibly. Both TCR alpha and TCR beta chains were sequenced from each blood RNA sample. The paper's data handling went like this. The median number of TCRs per sample was approximately 96,000, ranging from about 20,000 to 700,000. V, J and CDR3 annotation of the TCR reads was carried out using the Decombinator software suite. For the PS versus PT1 abundance plots, all samples were subsampled to the same number of TCRs (28,000). Expanded TCRs were defined as absent before sensitization and observed at least eight times at the 2-week time point. The public sequencing data were trimmed at Q25 with fastp and processed into clonotypes with MiXCR by TCRdb, which kept only in-frame beta chains. Every CDR3 protein is listed once, alongside the most common genes and DNA of its rows. The V and J calls, along with clone size, are taken from TCRdb and not from the paper's own processing. Counted in this sample were roughly 380,000 distinct CDR3 sequences; under 6.5% of them appeared once. The ten largest clones capture more than 5.5% of the sample.

The chain joins TRBV19 to TRBJ1-5; no D segment can be confidently identified. The sample in question was whole blood, obtained in connection with sensitization to the hapten diphenylcyclopropenone (DPC). The clonotype was recovered from a woman younger than 35 with alopecia areata. Some clones in this sample may be carry-over from other donors' samples. CDR3 region: CASTPGPYRFGNQPQHF. The DNA sequence is TGTGCCAGTACCCCGGGCCCCTATAGGTTCGGCAATCAGCCCCAGCATTTT.